These T cell receptor beta chains were read from a single sample in a study of cytomegalovirus exposure and HLA in healthy donors. The protocol was immunoSEQ multiplex PCR, while the TCRdb copy is restricted to in-frame clones and leaves out a portion. The table gives around 110,000 clones; the top ten clones make up about 6.8% of it. Material: PBMCs. Every receptor here comes from a man aged 40-49 years in good health and CMV-seropositive. The CDR3 runs from the conserved cysteine through the conserved F or W. The D gene is left open where the match is weak.

D	V	J	CDR3	DNA
NA	TRBV29-1	TRBJ2-7	CSVTSSYEQYF	TGCAGCGTTACGAGCTCCTACGAGCAGTACTTC
TRBD2	TRBV5-1	TRBJ2-1	CASSPSSGRAREQFF	TGCGCCAGCAGCCCTTCTAGCGGGAGGGCCCGGGAGCAGTTCTTC
TRBD1	TRBV13	TRBJ1-2	CASSLSTGVESYTF	TGTGCCAGCAGCTTAAGTACAGGGGTAGAGAGCTACACCTTC
TRBD2	TRBV6-1	TRBJ2-7	CASIAGLAGDEQYF	TGTGCCAGCATAGCTGGACTAGCGGGAGACGAGCAGTACTTC
TRBD1	TRBV6-1	TRBJ1-1	CASSARTGRNTEAFF	TGTGCCAGCAGTGCGAGGACAGGGCGGAACACTGAAGCTTTCTTT
NA	TRBV7-6	TRBJ2-2	CASTSVNTGELFF	TGTGCCAGCACTTCGGTCAACACCGGGGAGCTGTTTTTT
TRBD1	TRBV5-6	TRBJ2-3	CASSSPGTGVTDTQYF	TGTGCCAGCAGCTCCCCCGGGACAGGAGTCACAGATACGCAGTATTTT
NA	TRBV29-1	TRBJ2-5	CSVSRRGDTQYF	TGCAGCGTGTCCCGCCGGGGTGACACCCAGTACTTC
NA	TRBV5-1	TRBJ1-5	CASSLMRKTSTDYSNQPQHF	TGCGCCAGCAGCTTGATGCGGAAAACGAGCACGGACTATAGCAATCAGCCCCAGCATTTT
TRBD1	TRBV19	TRBJ2-5	CASSITDRGPETQYF	TGTGCCAGTAGTATTACGGACAGGGGGCCAGAGACCCAGTACTTC
NA	TRBV28	TRBJ1-1	CASSIPRGSWTEAFF	TGTGCCAGCAGCATCCCCCGGGGGTCATGGACTGAAGCTTTCTTT
NA	TRBV19	TRBJ2-3	CASSIAKAGTDTQYF	TGTGCCAGTAGTATAGCCAAAGCCGGCACAGATACGCAGTATTTT
TRBD2	TRBV4-1	TRBJ2-2	CASSSGLAGPKSSRELFF	TGCGCCAGCAGCTCGGGACTAGCGGGGCCAAAGTCAAGCCGGGAGCTGTTTTTT